Following are 10 T cell receptor beta chains from one sample sequenced in a study of cytomegalovirus exposure and HLA in healthy donors (dated by TCRdb to the late 2010s). Libraries were constructed by the immunoSEQ multiplex PCR assay. The multiplex PCR relied on a mix of 60 forward primers for TCR Vbeta segments and 13 reverse primers for TCR Jbeta segments. TCRdb mirrors the immuneACCESS table, restricted to in-frame sequences. Some clones are absent from its copies; in checked studies, under half trace to an unresolved V gene, and the reason for the others is unknown. Present in this sample are some 240,000 clones, about nine tenths of which were seen just once. 1.7% of the sample rests with the top ten. Specimen: PBMCs. The receptors were gathered from a girl aged 2-9 years in good health and CMV-seronegative.

The chain combines TRBV5-4 with TRBJ2-7; 8 positions match TRBD2. Trimming took 0 bases from V and 2 from J; bases not matched to a gene: 13. The germline CDR1 and CDR2 sequences are SGHNT and YYREEE (reference sequence). The CDR3 length is 18 residues. The CDR3 nucleotides read TGTGCCAGCAGCTTGGGGCCAAGATTGGCGGGGGGAGCCTACGAGCAGTACTTC. Translation: CASSLGPRLAGGAYEQYF.

The chain uses TRBV6-5 and TRBJ1-6; D gene unclear. Trimming took 6 bases from V and 6 from J, leaving 6 bases between them. From germline, CDR1 is MNHEY and CDR2 SVGAGI. The CDR3 length is 12 residues. CDR3 nucleotides: TGTGCCAGCAGGAGTAGTAATTCACCCCTCCACTTT. It is translated as CASRSSNSPLHF.

The V and J genes are TRBV7-8 and TRBJ2-7; D perhaps matches TRBD1 (6 bases). The ends were cut back, 3 bases at V and 1 base at J, with 13 bases in the middle. The CDR3 has 15 residues. CDR1 SGHVS and CDR2 FQNEAQ come from the germline V gene. The DNA for the CDR3 is TGTGCCAGCAGCTTGGCCGCGACAGGATCCTACGAGCAGTACTTC. It codes for CASSLAATGSYEQYF.

This chain uses TRBV18 with TRBJ1-1; possibly TRBD1 for D (5 bases). V gave up 6 bases and J gave up 3 bases, with 14 bases separating them. The CDR3 has 14 residues. CDR1 is KGHSH, CDR2 LQKENI, per germline. The CDR3 region has the DNA TGTGCCAGCTCCTACGACCGGGGGTACACTGAAGCTTTCTTT. Translation: CASSYDRGYTEAFF.

The genes are TRBV5-1 and TRBJ2-1; 12 bases agree with TRBD2. Trimming removed 2 bases from V and 6 bases from J; junction bases left unmatched: 0. The germline gives CDR1 SGHRS, CDR2 YFSETQ. The length of the CDR3 is 14 residues. The CDR3 region is CASSLLAGGNEQFF. CDR3 nucleotides: TGCGCCAGCAGCTTACTAGCGGGAGGCAATGAGCAGTTCTTC.

The chain has TRBV6-5 and TRBJ2-3; D remains unclear. Germline CDR1 reads MNHEY; CDR2 reads SVGAGI. V was clipped by 5 bases and J by 3 bases, with 3 bases between them. The CDR3 covers 11 residues. CDR3 sequence: CASSTTDTQYF. CDR3 nucleotide sequence: TGTGCCAGCAGTACTACAGATACGCAGTATTTT.

The chain is built from TRBV7-9 and TRBJ2-4, with 9 positions matching TRBD2. Trimming removed 0 bases from V and 8 bases from J; junction bases left unmatched: 5. The germline gives CDR1 SEHNR, CDR2 FQNEAQ (reference sequence). CDR3 size: 15 residues. The CDR3 bases are TGTGCCAGCAGCTTAGCTCCTAGCGGGGACGACATTCAGTACTTC. Translated: CASSLAPSGDDIQYF.

V is TRBV11-2 and J is TRBJ2-7; a possible D gene is TRBD2 (5 bases). Germline assignment: CDR1 SGHAT and CDR2 FQNNGV. This CDR3 is 13 amino acids long. V lost 5 bases, J lost 3 bases, and 11 bases lay in between. CDR3 in DNA: TGTGCCAGCAGCCCAGGACTGATCTACGAGCAGTACTTC. Its protein product is CASSPGLIYEQYF.

The chain combines TRBV5-8 with TRBJ2-1, with TRBD2 matching over 7 bases. The CDR3 covers 15 residues. Germline CDR1 and CDR2: SGHTS and YDEGEE. Trimming cost V 0 bases and J 7 bases; bases outside gene matches: 7. CDR3 sequence (DNA): TGTGCCAGCAGCTTGGTCAGGAGGGGAGGGAATGAGCAGTTCTTC. Amino acids: CASSLVRRGGNEQFF.

The chain combines TRBV7-9 with TRBJ1-5; TRBD1 is a possible D gene (6 bases). Trimming stripped 5 bases from V and 4 bases from J, with 12 bases between. The CDR3 has 14 amino acids. The germline gives CDR1 SEHNR, CDR2 FQNEAQ (reference sequence). CDR3 residues: CASSTDSDNQPQHF. CDR3 in DNA: TGTGCCAGCAGCACGGACAGTGATAATCAGCCCCAGCATTTT. The entire variable domain, with the rest obtained from reference TRBV7-9 and TRBJ1-5, is as follows: DTGVSQNPRHKITKRGQNVTFRCDPISEHNRLYWYRQTLGQGPEFLTYFQNEAQLEKSRLLSDRFSAERPKGSFSTLEIQRTEQGDSAMYLCASSTDSDNQPQHFGDGTRLSIL.